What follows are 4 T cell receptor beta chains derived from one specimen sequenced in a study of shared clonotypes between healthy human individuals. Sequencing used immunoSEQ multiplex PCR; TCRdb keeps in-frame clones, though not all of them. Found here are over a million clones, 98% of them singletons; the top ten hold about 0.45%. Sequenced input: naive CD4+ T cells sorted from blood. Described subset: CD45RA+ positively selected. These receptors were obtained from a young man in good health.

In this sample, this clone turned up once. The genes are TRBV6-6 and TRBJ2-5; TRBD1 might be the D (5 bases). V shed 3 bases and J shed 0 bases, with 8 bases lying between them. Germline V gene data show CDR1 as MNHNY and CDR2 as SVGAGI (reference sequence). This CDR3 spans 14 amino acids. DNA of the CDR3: TGTGCCAGCAGTTATTGGACACACCAAGAGACCCAGTACTTC. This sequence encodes CASSYWTHQETQYF.

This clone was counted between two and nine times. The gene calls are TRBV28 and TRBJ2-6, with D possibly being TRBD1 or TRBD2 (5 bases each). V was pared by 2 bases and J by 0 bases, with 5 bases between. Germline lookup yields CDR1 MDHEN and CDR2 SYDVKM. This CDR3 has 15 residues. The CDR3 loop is CASSLGTSGANVLTF. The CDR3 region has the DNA TGTGCCAGCAGTTTAGGGACCTCTGGGGCCAACGTCCTGACTTTC.

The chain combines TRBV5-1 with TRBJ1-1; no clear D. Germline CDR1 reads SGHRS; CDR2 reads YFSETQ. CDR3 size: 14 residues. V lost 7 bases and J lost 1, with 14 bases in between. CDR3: CASGEAPRNTEAFF. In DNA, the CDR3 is TGCGCCAGCGGGGAGGCGCCGCGGAACACTGAAGCTTTCTTT.

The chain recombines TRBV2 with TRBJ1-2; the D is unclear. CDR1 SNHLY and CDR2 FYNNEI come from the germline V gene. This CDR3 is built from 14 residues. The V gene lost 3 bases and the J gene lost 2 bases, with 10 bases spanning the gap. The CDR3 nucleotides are TGTGCCAGCAGTGAGTCGAGTTTGAACTATGGCTACACCTTC. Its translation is CASSESSLNYGYTF.